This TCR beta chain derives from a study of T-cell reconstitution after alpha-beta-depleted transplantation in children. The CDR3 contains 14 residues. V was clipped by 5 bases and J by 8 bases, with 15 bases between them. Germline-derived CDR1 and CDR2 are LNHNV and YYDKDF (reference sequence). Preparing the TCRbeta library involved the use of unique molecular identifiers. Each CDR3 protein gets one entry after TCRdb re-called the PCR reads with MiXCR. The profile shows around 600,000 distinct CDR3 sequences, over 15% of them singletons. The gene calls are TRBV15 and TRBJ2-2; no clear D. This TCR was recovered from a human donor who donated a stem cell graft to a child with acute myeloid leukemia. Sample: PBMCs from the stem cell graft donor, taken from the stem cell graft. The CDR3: CATSDGVISGELFF. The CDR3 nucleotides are TGTGCCACCAGCGATGGGGTCATAAGTGGGGAGCTGTTTTTT.